These T cell receptor beta chains were read from a single sample in a study of blood T cells in healthy people across ages. TCRdb passed the 5' RACE reads through MiXCR, listing each CDR3 protein once. The sample comprises more than 1,400,000 distinct CDR3 sequences, approximately 38% of which are singletons, and 7% to 9.5% rests with the top ten. Sequenced: blood. The receptor set was obtained from a young woman in good health. The CDR3 runs from the conserved cysteine through the conserved F or W. D genes are given only for firm matches. Size values are once, few and many counts, or a class for expanded clones, and some rows have none.

clone_size: once
j_call: TRBJ2-7
v_call: TRBV20-1
d_call: TRBD1
cdr3_nt: TGCAGTGCTAGGGGGACAGGGGAAGGCTACGAGCAGTACTTC
cdr3_aa: CSARGTGEGYEQYF

clone_size: few
j_call: TRBJ2-1
v_call: TRBV9
d_call: -
cdr3_nt: TGTGCCAGCAGCGTCATGGGGGGCTCCTACAATGAGCAGTTCTTC
cdr3_aa: CASSVMGGSYNEQFF

clone_size: few
j_call: TRBJ2-7
v_call: TRBV12-3/TRBV12-4
d_call: -
cdr3_nt: TGTGCCAGCAGTTTAACCCCAGTCCCCTACGAGCAGTACTTC
cdr3_aa: CASSLTPVPYEQYF

clone_size: few
j_call: TRBJ2-1
v_call: TRBV6-1
d_call: TRBD2
cdr3_nt: TGTGCCAGCAGTGCGACAGTAGCGGGTGAGCAGTTCTTC
cdr3_aa: CASSATVAGEQFF

clone_size: few
j_call: TRBJ2-2
v_call: TRBV3-1
d_call: -
cdr3_nt: TGTGCCAGCAGCCCAGGAGGCAGCGGGAACACCGGGGAGCTGTTTTTT
cdr3_aa: CASSPGGSGNTGELFF

clone_size: -
j_call: TRBJ1-4
v_call: TRBV11-2
d_call: -
cdr3_nt: TGTGCCAGCAGCACGAGGACAGCGAGGGGTGAAAAACTGTTTTTT
cdr3_aa: CASSTRTARGEKLFF

clone_size: -
j_call: TRBJ2-4
v_call: TRBV5-6
d_call: -
cdr3_nt: TGTGCCAGCAGCTTGGACAGGCTGGCTTTTGAGCAGTACTTC
cdr3_aa: CASSLDRLAFEQYF

clone_size: -
j_call: TRBJ1-1
v_call: TRBV29-1
d_call: -
cdr3_nt: TGCAGCGCCTACCATGGGGGAGGATCTTTCTTT
cdr3_aa: CSAYHGGGSFF

clone_size: -
j_call: TRBJ2-7
v_call: TRBV2
d_call: TRBD1
cdr3_nt: TGTGCCAGCAGCCAAGACCGACAGGGGAGCTCCTACAATGAGCAGTACTTC
cdr3_aa: CASSQDRQGSSYNEQYF

clone_size: -
j_call: TRBJ2-7
v_call: TRBV7-2
d_call: TRBD2
cdr3_nt: TGTGCCAGCAGCCCCCGCGGTAGCGGGGGTTCCTACGAGCAGTACTTC
cdr3_aa: CASSPRGSGGSYEQYF

clone_size: -
j_call: TRBJ2-3
v_call: TRBV6-6
d_call: -
cdr3_nt: TGTGCCACCAAAGCGGGCCTGACGCAGTATTTT
cdr3_aa: CATKAGLTQYF

clone_size: -
j_call: TRBJ1-2
v_call: TRBV7-2
d_call: -
cdr3_nt: TGTGCCAGCGGGGAGAGGGGTGGCTACACCTTC
cdr3_aa: CASGERGGYTF

clone_size: few
j_call: TRBJ2-1
v_call: TRBV14
d_call: TRBD1
cdr3_nt: TGTGCCAGCAGCCAAGTTGGCAGGGGGCGCGGGGAGCAGTTCTTC
cdr3_aa: CASSQVGRGRGEQFF

clone_size: few
j_call: TRBJ2-7
v_call: TRBV7-2
d_call: TRBD1
cdr3_nt: TGTGCCAGCAGCCGGACAGGGATCTACAATGAGCAGTACTTC
cdr3_aa: CASSRTGIYNEQYF

clone_size: -
j_call: TRBJ2-5
v_call: TRBV12-3/TRBV12-4
d_call: TRBD2
cdr3_nt: TGTGCCAGCCGAGGGACTAGCCTACGGGAGACCCAGTACTTC
cdr3_aa: CASRGTSLRETQYF

clone_size: -
j_call: TRBJ2-7
v_call: TRBV19
d_call: -
cdr3_nt: TGTGCCAGTAGTATAGATTCGGTGAGCTCCTACGAGCAGTACTTC
cdr3_aa: CASSIDSVSSYEQYF

clone_size: once
j_call: TRBJ1-1
v_call: TRBV6-5
d_call: -
cdr3_nt: TGTGCCAGCAGTCGAAGGGACGCTCCCCGAGCTTTCTTT
cdr3_aa: CASSRRDAPRAFF

clone_size: -
j_call: TRBJ2-7
v_call: TRBV9
d_call: TRBD1
cdr3_nt: TGTGCCAGCAGCTCTCAGGACAGGGGGACCTCCTACGAGCAGTACTTC
cdr3_aa: CASSSQDRGTSYEQYF

clone_size: -
j_call: TRBJ1-1
v_call: TRBV4-1
d_call: TRBD1
cdr3_nt: TGCGCCAGCAGCCAAGTAGACAGGGTTGGAGCTTTCTTT
cdr3_aa: CASSQVDRVGAFF

clone_size: -
j_call: TRBJ2-1
v_call: TRBV6-2/TRBV6-3
d_call: TRBD2
cdr3_nt: TGTGCCAGCAGTTACGGGATGTCGGGGATGGCGGGAGTATCCTACAATGAGCAGTTCTTC
cdr3_aa: CASSYGMSGMAGVSYNEQFF

clone_size: few
j_call: TRBJ2-7
v_call: TRBV14
d_call: -
cdr3_nt: TGTGCCAGCAGCCCATGGACAGTCTACGAGCAGTACTTC
cdr3_aa: CASSPWTVYEQYF

clone_size: few
j_call: TRBJ1-2
v_call: TRBV29-1
d_call: -
cdr3_nt: TGCAGCGGAGCCTACGTACCCAACGGCGGCTACACCTTC
cdr3_aa: CSGAYVPNGGYTF

clone_size: -
j_call: TRBJ2-7
v_call: TRBV7-2
d_call: -
cdr3_nt: TGTGCCAGCAGCTTAGAAGGGTCGGCAGTCGAGCAGTACTTC
cdr3_aa: CASSLEGSAVEQYF

clone_size: many
j_call: TRBJ2-7
v_call: TRBV3-1
d_call: -
cdr3_nt: TGTGCCAGCAGCCAAGAGGTGGTTGGCTACGAGCAGTACTTC
cdr3_aa: CASSQEVVGYEQYF

clone_size: -
j_call: TRBJ1-1
v_call: TRBV12-3/TRBV12-4
d_call: -
cdr3_nt: TGTGCCATCGTCGTGCAGGGGAGTGAAGCTTTCTTT
cdr3_aa: CAIVVQGSEAFF

clone_size: few
j_call: TRBJ1-2
v_call: TRBV4-1
d_call: -
cdr3_nt: TGCGCCAGCAGCCAGAGGCCCGGGGCGCAAGGAAACTATGGCTACACCTTC
cdr3_aa: CASSQRPGAQGNYGYTF